The clone carrying this T cell receptor (beta chain) was seen more than once but under ten times. This entry belongs to a study of Ad26.COV2.S vaccination and SARS-CoV-2 variants. Sample treatment: about 20 received Ad26.COV2.S at low or high dose, single or two shots; roughly five received placebo; per-sample allocation not given. All samples were drawn on day 63, counting from the first vaccine or placebo injection. Germline CDR1 is SGHAT and CDR2 is FQNNGV. Trimming cost V 2 bases and J 6 bases; bases outside gene matches: 8. This CDR3 is 16 amino acids long. Some clones are missing from TCRdb's copy, which holds only in-frame ones; the method was immunoSEQ multiplex PCR. The sample contains fewer than 800,000 clones, around 90% of which appear only once.

The chain uses TRBV11-2 and TRBJ2-1; TRBD2 agrees at 9 bases. The origin of this receptor is a person between 18 and 60 years old who received the Ad26.COV2.S COVID-19 vaccine or a placebo. The sample was peripheral blood, taken in a trial of Ad26.COV2.S vaccine versus placebo. CDR3 sequence (DNA): TGTGCCAGCAGCTTATGGGCGGGAGGGCCTGGCAATGAGCAGTTCTTC. Protein sequence: CASSLWAGGPGNEQFF.